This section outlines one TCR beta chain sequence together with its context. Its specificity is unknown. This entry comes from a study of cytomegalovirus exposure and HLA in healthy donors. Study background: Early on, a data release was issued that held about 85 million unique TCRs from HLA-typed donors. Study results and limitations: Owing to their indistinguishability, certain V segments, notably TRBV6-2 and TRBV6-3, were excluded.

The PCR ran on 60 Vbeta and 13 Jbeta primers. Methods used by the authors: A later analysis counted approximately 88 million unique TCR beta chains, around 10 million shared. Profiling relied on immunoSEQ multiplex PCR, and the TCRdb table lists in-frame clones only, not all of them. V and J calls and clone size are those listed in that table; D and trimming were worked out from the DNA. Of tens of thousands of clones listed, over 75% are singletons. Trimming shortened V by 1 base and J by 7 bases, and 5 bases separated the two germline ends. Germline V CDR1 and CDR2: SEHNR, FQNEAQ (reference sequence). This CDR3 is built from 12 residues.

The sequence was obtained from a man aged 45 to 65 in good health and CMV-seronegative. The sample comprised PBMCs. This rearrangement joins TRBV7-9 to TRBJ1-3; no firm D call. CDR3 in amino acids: CASSLGENTIYF. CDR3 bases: TGTGCCAGCAGCTTAGGAGAGAACACCATATATTTT.